The 32 T cell receptor beta chains below come from one sample, sequenced in a study of blood T cells in healthy people across ages. Primers used in a second PCR of roughly 6 to 12 cycles were a sample-barcoded 5' primer and a J-beta primer mix. TCRdb recomputed calls from the 5' RACE reads with MiXCR, one row per CDR3 protein. This table has 1.5 million to 2 million distinct CDR3 sequences, 28% appearing once. Sequenced material: blood. These receptors were collected from a woman aged 30 to 39 in good health.

This clonotype was recorded a few times. V and J are TRBV7-9 and TRBJ2-1, with D perhaps TRBD1 (6 bases). CDR3 length: 16 amino acids. Trimming left V 6 bases short and J 3 bases short, with 18 bases between. Germline V gene sequence: CDR1 SEHNR, CDR2 FQNEAQ (reference sequence). CDR3 coding DNA: TGTGCCAGCAGTCCAACAGGGACCCGGGACTACAATGAGCAGTTCTTC. Translation: CASSPTGTRDYNEQFF.

Only a few counts were recorded for this clonotype. The chain recombines TRBV20-1 with TRBJ2-1, with D perhaps TRBD2 (6 bases). Trimming took off 4 bases at V and 5 bases at J, with 15 bases between the two ends. Germline values: CDR1 DFQATT, CDR2 SNEGSKA (reference sequence). The CDR3 has 14 amino acids. CDR3 region: CSAMRLGGDNEQFF. Written as DNA, the CDR3 is TGCAGTGCTATGCGACTAGGAGGGGACAATGAGCAGTTCTTC.

Ten or more counts support this clonotype. This rearrangement joins TRBV12-3 or TRBV12-4 to TRBJ2-1; D gene uncertain. V lost 7 bases and J lost 7, with 17 bases in between. This CDR3 is built from 14 residues. The CDR3 nucleotides read TGTGCCAGCACCCTAGACCCAACCCGGAATGAGCAGTTCTTC. The encoded protein is CASTLDPTRNEQFF.

This clonotype has a count of ten or more. The chain combines TRBV25-1 with TRBJ2-7; D ambiguous. V gave up 3 bases and J gave up 3 bases, with 6 bases separating them. Germline CDR1 MGHDK, CDR2 SYGVNS. This CDR3 comprises 12 residues. CDR3 coding DNA: TGTGCCAGCAGTGATCGGCACTACGAGCAGTACTTC. This codes for CASSDRHYEQYF.

This chain uses TRBV12-3 or TRBV12-4 with TRBJ1-5; D remains unclear. V was shortened by 3 bases and J by 3 bases, with 9 bases between the two germline ends. The CDR3 is made up of 14 amino acids. The CDR3 region has the DNA TGTGCCAGCAGTTTGTTGGACCCCAATCAGCCCCAGCATTTT. This codes for CASSLLDPNQPQHF.

This clonotype has a count of ten or more. This chain links TRBV7-2 with TRBJ1-2; D is undetermined. The CDR3 runs to 12 residues. V gave up 0 bases and J gave up 8 bases, with 7 bases separating them. Germline V gene data show CDR1 as SGHTA and CDR2 as FQGNSA. For the CDR3, the DNA is TGTGCCAGCAGCTTAGCTCTACAGGGCTACACCTTC. This gives the protein CASSLALQGYTF.

The chain uses TRBV5-1 and TRBJ1-1, with a weak D call TRBD1 (6 bases). From germline, CDR1 is SGHRS and CDR2 YFSETQ. The CDR3 consists of 15 residues. V dropped 0 bases and J dropped 8 bases, with 17 bases sitting between them. The DNA of the CDR3 is TGCGCCAGCAGCTTGGTTGCAGGGGAAGGGACCGAAGCTTTCTTT. Translating gives CASSLVAGEGTEAFF.

This chain uses TRBV20-1 with TRBJ2-1; 7 bases fit TRBD2. V lost 1 base and J lost 7; bases outside the gene matches: 10. This CDR3 has 15 amino acids. Germline CDR1 DFQATT, CDR2 SNEGSKA (reference sequence). The CDR3 sequence is CSARAEGRGWNEQFF. In DNA, the CDR3 is TGCAGTGCTAGAGCCGAGGGGCGGGGGTGGAATGAGCAGTTCTTC.

The sample holds many counts of this clonotype. The CDR3 nucleotides are TGCAGTGCTTCTTCGGGTTCTCAGGGGACCCAGTACTTC. Translation: CSASSGSQGTQYF. The chain is built from TRBV20-1 and TRBJ2-5, with D possibly TRBD1 on 5 matching bases. Trimming shortened V by 5 bases and J by 7 bases, and 17 bases separated the two germline ends. Germline values: CDR1 DFQATT, CDR2 SNEGSKA (reference sequence). The CDR3 contains 13 residues.

Ten or more counts support this clonotype. The chain joins TRBV5-5 to TRBJ1-2; 9 nucleotides match TRBD1. V trimming: 4 bases; J trimming: 1 base; junction bases outside the gene matches: 8. Germline V lookup: CDR1 SGHKS, CDR2 YYEKEE (reference sequence). The CDR3 sequence is 16 residues long. DNA for the CDR3: TGTGCCAGCAGCCGCGGCGGACAGGGGTTTAACTATGGCTACACCTTC. It translates to CASSRGGQGFNYGYTF.

The table lists this clonotype with many counts. The chain recombines TRBV6-6 with TRBJ2-7; 9 nucleotides line up with TRBD1. Per germline, CDR1 MNHNY and CDR2 SVGAGI (reference sequence). CDR3 length equals 14 residues. V was pared by 6 bases and J by 6 bases, with 9 bases of the junction left unmatched. The CDR3 is CASRRDRELGEQYF. In DNA form, the CDR3 reads TGTGCCAGCAGGCGGGACAGGGAATTGGGCGAGCAGTACTTC.

The rearrangement links TRBV20-1 to TRBJ2-5; TRBD1 matches at 10 bases. CDR1 and CDR2 from the germline V gene are DFQATT and SNEGSKA (reference sequence). The CDR3 spans 14 residues. Trimming took 3 bases from V and 6 from J; bases not matched to a gene: 7. The CDR3 nucleotides read TGCAGTGCTAGGCGGGTGGGACAGGGGAAGACCCAGTACTTC. It yields the protein CSARRVGQGKTQYF.

This clonotype turned up a few times. The rearrangement links TRBV19 to TRBJ2-5, with TRBD1 identical over 7 bases. Germline values: CDR1 LNHDA, CDR2 SQIVND (reference sequence). This CDR3 has 15 residues. With V trimmed by 7 bases and J by 0 bases, 8 bases remained unmatched. The CDR3 nucleotides read TGTGCCAGTACTTCGACAGGGCCGTACCAAGAGACCCAGTACTTC. It yields the protein CASTSTGPYQETQYF.

The sample holds many counts of this clonotype. This sequence joins TRBV2 and TRBJ2-7; D may be TRBD2 (6 bases). Germline CDR1 is SNHLY and CDR2 is FYNNEI. V was trimmed by 6 bases and J by 3 bases, leaving 12 bases between them. The CDR3 sequence is 13 residues long. The CDR3 bases are TGTGCCAGCAGGGGGGAGGTTAGCTACGAGCAGTACTTC. Translating it yields CASRGEVSYEQYF.

The rearrangement joins TRBV27 to TRBJ2-5; TRBD2 matches 9 bases. The CDR3 covers 15 residues. The germline CDR1 and CDR2 sequences are MNHEY and SMNVEV (reference sequence). V lost 3 bases, J lost 11 bases, and 13 bases stayed unmatched. The CDR3, as DNA: TGTGCCAGCAGTTTGGTCACTAGCGGGCTAAATGAGCAGTACTTC. This gives the protein CASSLVTSGLNEQYF.

With regard to this clonotype: With a much larger clone just one base away, this may be a read error. This rearrangement joins TRBV11-1 to TRBJ2-4; D is unclear. The CDR3 totals 12 residues. The V gene's germline CDR1 is SGHAT and CDR2 FQDESV (reference sequence). V lost 2 bases, J lost 13 bases, and 12 bases lay in between. The CDR3 reads CASSLPENEQYF. The CDR3 coding sequence is TGTGCCAGCAGCTTACCCGAGAATGAGCAGTACTTC.

The CDR3 sequence: CASSGGRDMTYEQYF. CDR3 nucleotides: TGTGCCAGCAGTGGGGGGAGGGACATGACCTACGAGCAGTACTTC. The chain carries TRBV2 and TRBJ2-7; perhaps TRBD2 as D (7 bases). Germline-derived CDR1 and CDR2 are SNHLY and FYNNEI. Trimming left V 4 bases short and J 2 bases short, with 15 bases between. The CDR3 sequence is 15 residues long.

The V gene is TRBV6-2 or TRBV6-3, the J gene TRBJ2-3, with 9 nucleotides matching TRBD2. The CDR3 is 16 residues long. Germline V gene sequence: CDR1 MNHEY, CDR2 SVGEGT. V lost 2 bases to trimming and J lost 6 bases; unmatched junction nucleotides: 9. In nucleotides, the CDR3 is TGTGCCAGCAGTTACGTCGAAGCTAGCGGGGAGGATACGCAGTATTTT. Protein: CASSYVEASGEDTQYF.

The chain uses TRBV4-3 and TRBJ2-2, with D possibly TRBD1 on 5 matching bases. Germline V gives CDR1 LGHNA, CDR2 YSLEER. V was cut by 0 bases and J by 0 bases, with 17 bases left in between. This CDR3 has 19 residues. The CDR3 sequence: CASSQDRSRVFANTGELFF. DNA of the CDR3: TGCGCCAGCAGCCAAGATCGGAGCAGGGTGTTCGCGAACACCGGGGAGCTGTTTTTT.

The chain has TRBV20-1 and TRBJ2-3; TRBD1 aligns across 8 bases. Per germline, CDR1 DFQATT and CDR2 SNEGSKA (reference sequence). This CDR3 is built from 14 residues. V lost 0 bases to trimming and J lost 4 bases; unmatched junction nucleotides: 3. The CDR3, as DNA: TGCAGTGCTAGAGATACACAGGGGGCAGATACGCAGTATTTT. Translating gives CSARDTQGADTQYF.

This clonotype showed up just a few times. J is TRBJ1-2 and V is TRBV7-9; 7 nucleotides match TRBD1. V was clipped by 3 bases and J by 12 bases; unmatched bases: 7. CDR1 is SEHNR, CDR2 FQNEAQ, per germline (reference sequence). CDR3 length: 12 residues. The CDR3 region has the DNA TGTGCCAGCAGCTTCCCCGGGACAGCGGACACCTTC. Its translation is CASSFPGTADTF.

This clonotype came up a few times. The rearrangement links TRBV9 to TRBJ1-2; D may be TRBD1 (6 bases). This CDR3 comprises 13 residues. Germline lookup yields CDR1 SGDLS and CDR2 YYNGEE. The V gene lost 3 bases and the J gene lost 8 bases, with 14 bases spanning the gap. CDR3 sequence reads: CASSGFPGDGYTF. CDR3 DNA: TGTGCCAGCAGCGGCTTCCCAGGGGACGGCTACACCTTC.

This chain uses TRBV20-1 with TRBJ2-7; the D gene is possibly TRBD1 (5 bases). CDR3 size: 11 residues. V was trimmed by 6 bases and J by 7 bases, leaving 13 bases between them. CDR1 is DFQATT and CDR2 is SNEGSKA in the germline V gene (reference sequence). Here the CDR3 reads CSAPGSREQYF. CDR3 nucleotide sequence: TGCAGTGCCCCAGGGTCTCGGGAGCAGTACTTC.

The V and J genes are TRBV5-1 and TRBJ2-1; 9 nucleotides line up with TRBD2. The tail of the sequence fits TRBJ2-7 better, so the J call may be wrong. Germline V gene data show CDR1 as SGHRS and CDR2 as YFSETQ. The CDR3 totals 15 residues. The CDR3 spells CASSRGGTSLGEQYF. In nucleotides, the CDR3 is TGCGCCAGCAGCAGAGGAGGGACTAGCTTGGGCGAGCAGTACTTC.

In regard to this clonotype: The junction departs from germline at one end; a sequencing error may be responsible. The V and J genes are TRBV11-2 and TRBJ2-7; 9 positions agree with TRBD1. The V gene's germline CDR1 is SGHAT and CDR2 FQNNGV. The CDR3 is 14 amino acids. As DNA, the CDR3 is TGTGCCGGCAGGGACAGGGTTAGCTCCTACGAGCAGTACTTC. It translates to CAGRDRVSSYEQYF.

The chain recombines TRBV6-2 or TRBV6-3 with TRBJ2-7; 8 bases map to TRBD1. The last part of the DNA fits TRBJ2-5 better; the J call may be wrong. Germline CDR1 is MNHEY and CDR2 is SVGEGT. This CDR3 has 15 amino acids. CDR3 sequence (DNA): TGTGCCAGCAGCCACAGGGGGAATTTCGTGGAGACCCAGTACTTC. This translates into CASSHRGNFVETQYF.

This clonotype was seen only a few times. V usage is TRBV29-1 and J usage is TRBJ1-2, with D perhaps matching TRBD1 (5 bases). CDR3 length equals 14 residues. Germline lookup yields CDR1 SQVTM and CDR2 ANQGSEA. V dropped 0 bases and J dropped 4 bases, with 12 bases sitting between them. For the CDR3, the DNA is TGCAGCGTTGAAGACCAGGGTCGGGCCTATGGCTACACCTTC. This encodes CSVEDQGRAYGYTF.

Note on this clonotype: This sequence may be a read error, since a much larger clone differs from it by one base. The chain carries TRBV7-9 and TRBJ2-3, with D hard to call. Germline loops: CDR1 SEHNR, CDR2 FQNEAQ (reference sequence). The V gene lost 5 bases and the J gene lost 11 bases, with 20 bases spanning the gap. The CDR3 length is 14 residues. The CDR3: CASSVAQHARQQYF. CDR3 bases: TGTGCCAGCAGCGTCGCGCAGCACGCGCGCCAGCAGTATTTT.

This chain connects TRBV7-2 to TRBJ2-4; perhaps TRBD2 as D (5 bases). This CDR3 has 17 residues. Deletions cut 5 bases from V and 0 bases from J, with 17 bases between. The germline V gene has CDR1 SGHTA and CDR2 FQGNSA. For the CDR3, the DNA is TGTGCCAGCAGCCGCGGCCGTGGGAGTAGAGCCAAAAACATTCAGTACTTC. Translating it yields CASSRGRGSRAKNIQYF.

This chain's CDR3 is CASSLVSSGRVIEQFF. CDR3 bases: TGTGCCAGCAGCTTAGTATCTAGCGGGAGGGTAATTGAGCAGTTCTTC. The chain links TRBV7-2 to TRBJ2-1, with 12 bases lining up with TRBD2. CDR1 is SGHTA and CDR2 is FQGNSA in the germline V gene. V shed 1 base, J shed 9 bases, and the junction held 7 bases outside the gene matches. CDR3 length: 16 residues.

This clonotype appeared a few times. The chain links TRBV29-1 to TRBJ2-7, with 9 positions matching TRBD2. Germline CDR1 SQVTM, CDR2 ANQGSEA. The J segment lost 1 base and the V segment lost 7 bases, leaving 5 bases of the junction unmatched. The CDR3 has 13 residues. CDR3 protein: CSAMTSGSYEQYF. The CDR3 region has the DNA TGCAGCGCTATGACTAGCGGATCCTACGAGCAGTACTTC.

The chain has TRBV2 and TRBJ2-5, with 12 bases matching TRBD2. With 6 bases clipped from V and 3 bases from J, the junction kept 5 bases outside the gene matches. Per germline, CDR1 SNHLY and CDR2 FYNNEI. The CDR3 covers 15 residues. The CDR3 nucleotides read TGTGCCAGCAGGGGGAGACTAGCGGGAGAAGAGACCCAGTACTTC. This codes for CASRGRLAGEETQYF. The complete variable domain, with remaining parts taken from reference TRBV2 and TRBJ2-5, reads EPEVTQTPSHQVTQMGQEVILRCVPISNHLYFYWYRQILGQKVEFLVSFYNNEISEKSEIFDDQFSVERPDGSNFTLKIRSTKLEDSAMYFCASRGRLAGEETQYFGPGTRLLVL.